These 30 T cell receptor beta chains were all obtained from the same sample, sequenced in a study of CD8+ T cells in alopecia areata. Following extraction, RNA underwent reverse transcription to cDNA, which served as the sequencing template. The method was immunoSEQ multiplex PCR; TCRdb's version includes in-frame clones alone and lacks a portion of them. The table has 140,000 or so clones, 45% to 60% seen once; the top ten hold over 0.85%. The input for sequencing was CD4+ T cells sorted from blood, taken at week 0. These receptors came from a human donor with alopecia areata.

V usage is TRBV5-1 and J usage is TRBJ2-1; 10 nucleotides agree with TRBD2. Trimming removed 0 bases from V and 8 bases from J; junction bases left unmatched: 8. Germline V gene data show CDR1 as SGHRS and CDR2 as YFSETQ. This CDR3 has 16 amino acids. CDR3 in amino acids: CASSLGASGSLDEQFF. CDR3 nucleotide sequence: TGCGCCAGCAGCTTGGGGGCTAGCGGGAGTTTAGATGAGCAGTTCTTC.

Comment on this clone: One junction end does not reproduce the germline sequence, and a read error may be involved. The CDR3: CSVGTDSQF. The CDR3 DNA follows: TGCAGCGTGGGGACCGACAGCCAGTTT. The V and J genes are TRBV29-1 and TRBJ1-1; D may be TRBD1 (5 bases). The germline V gene has CDR1 SQVTM and CDR2 ANQGSEA. This CDR3 contains 9 residues.

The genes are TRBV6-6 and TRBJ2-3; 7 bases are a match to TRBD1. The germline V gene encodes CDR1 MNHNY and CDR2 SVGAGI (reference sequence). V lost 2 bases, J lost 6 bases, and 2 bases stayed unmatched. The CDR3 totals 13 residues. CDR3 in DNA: TGTGCCAGCAGTTACAACAGGGGCGATACGCAGTATTTT. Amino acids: CASSYNRGDTQYF.

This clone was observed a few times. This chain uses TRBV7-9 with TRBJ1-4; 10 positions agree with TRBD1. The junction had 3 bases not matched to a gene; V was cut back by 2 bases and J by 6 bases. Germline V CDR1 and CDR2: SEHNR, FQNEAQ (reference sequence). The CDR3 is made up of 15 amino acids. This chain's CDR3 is CASSLSGTGDEKLFF. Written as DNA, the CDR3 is TGTGCCAGCAGCTTATCCGGGACAGGGGATGAAAAACTGTTTTTT.

CDR3 coding DNA: TGCGCCAGCAGCCAAGATGTCTTATACAATGAGCAGTTCTTC. This encodes CASSQDVLYNEQFF. The chain carries TRBV4-3 and TRBJ2-1; D ambiguous. The CDR3 runs 14 residues. Germline V gives CDR1 LGHNA, CDR2 YSLEER. The V end was cut by 0 bases, the J end by 4 bases, with 7 bases between.

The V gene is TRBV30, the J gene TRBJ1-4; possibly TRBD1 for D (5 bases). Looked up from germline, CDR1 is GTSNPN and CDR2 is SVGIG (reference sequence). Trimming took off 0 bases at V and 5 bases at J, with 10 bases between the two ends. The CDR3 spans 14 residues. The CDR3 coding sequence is TGTGCCTGGAGTGTACGGGGGGGAAATGAAAAACTGTTTTTT. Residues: CAWSVRGGNEKLFF.

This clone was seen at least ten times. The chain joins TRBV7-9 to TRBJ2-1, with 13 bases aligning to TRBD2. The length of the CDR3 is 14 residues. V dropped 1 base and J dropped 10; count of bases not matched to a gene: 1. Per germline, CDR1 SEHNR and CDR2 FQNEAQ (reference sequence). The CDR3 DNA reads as TGTGCCAGCAGCTTAGTGGGACTAGCGGGAGAGCAGTTCTTC. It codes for CASSLVGLAGEQFF.

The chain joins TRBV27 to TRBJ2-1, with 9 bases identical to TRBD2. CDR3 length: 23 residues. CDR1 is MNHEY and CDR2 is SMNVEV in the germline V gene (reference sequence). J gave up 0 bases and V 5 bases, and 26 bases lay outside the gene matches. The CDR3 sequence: CASSLRFLKWLAGNQGSYNEQFF. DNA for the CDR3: TGTGCCAGCAGTCTCCGTTTCTTAAAGTGGCTAGCGGGAAATCAGGGCTCCTACAATGAGCAGTTCTTC.

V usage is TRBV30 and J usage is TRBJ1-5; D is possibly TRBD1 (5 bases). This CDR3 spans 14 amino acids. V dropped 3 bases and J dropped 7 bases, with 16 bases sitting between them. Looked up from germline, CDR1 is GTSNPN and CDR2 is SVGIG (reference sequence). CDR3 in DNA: TGTGCCTGGAGGACTCAGGGTCTTGGCCAGCCCCAGCATTTT. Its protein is CAWRTQGLGQPQHF. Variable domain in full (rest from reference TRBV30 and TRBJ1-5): SQTIHQWPATLVQPVGSPLSLECTVEGTSNPNLYWYRQAAGRGLQLLFYSVGIGQISSEVPQNLSASRPQDRQFILSSKKLLLSDSGFYLCAWRTQGLGQPQHFGDGTRLSIL.

The CDR3, as DNA: TGTGCCAGCAGACCGGGCGGCGGGACAGGCATCCACGAGCAGTACTTC. Translation gives CASRPGGGTGIHEQYF. V is TRBV27 and J is TRBJ2-7; 8 nucleotides agree with TRBD1. The CDR3 is 16 residues long. V lost 6 bases to trimming and J lost 5 bases; unmatched junction nucleotides: 15. Germline CDR1 reads MNHEY; CDR2 reads SMNVEV (reference sequence).

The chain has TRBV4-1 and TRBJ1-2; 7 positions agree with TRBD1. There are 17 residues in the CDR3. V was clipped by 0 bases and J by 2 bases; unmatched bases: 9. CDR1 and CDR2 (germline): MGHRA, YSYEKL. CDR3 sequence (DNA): TGCGCCAGCAGCCAAGACCAGGCCAGGGGGGGGAACTATGGCTACACCTTC. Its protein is CASSQDQARGGNYGYTF.

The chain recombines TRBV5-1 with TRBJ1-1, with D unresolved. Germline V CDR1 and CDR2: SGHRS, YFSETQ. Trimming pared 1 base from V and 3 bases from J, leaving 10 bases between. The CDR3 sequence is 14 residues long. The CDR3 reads CASSLLPGDTEAFF. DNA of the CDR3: TGCGCCAGCAGCTTGCTCCCAGGAGACACTGAAGCTTTCTTT.

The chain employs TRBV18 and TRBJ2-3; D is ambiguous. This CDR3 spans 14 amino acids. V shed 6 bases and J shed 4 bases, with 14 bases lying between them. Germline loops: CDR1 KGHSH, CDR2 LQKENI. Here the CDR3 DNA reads TGTGCCAGCTCCCCGGTTCGGTCGCCAGATACGCAGTATTTT. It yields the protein CASSPVRSPDTQYF.

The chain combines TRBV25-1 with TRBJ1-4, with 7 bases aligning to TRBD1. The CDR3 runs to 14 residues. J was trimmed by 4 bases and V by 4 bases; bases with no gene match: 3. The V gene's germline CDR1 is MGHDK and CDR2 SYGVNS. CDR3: CASSVAGGNEKLFF. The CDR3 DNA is TGTGCCAGCAGTGTAGCAGGGGGTAATGAAAAACTGTTTTTT.

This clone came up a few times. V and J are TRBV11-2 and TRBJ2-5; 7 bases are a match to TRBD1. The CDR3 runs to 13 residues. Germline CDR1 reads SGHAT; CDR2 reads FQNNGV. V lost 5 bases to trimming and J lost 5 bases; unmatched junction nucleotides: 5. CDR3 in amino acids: CASSKGAGETQYF. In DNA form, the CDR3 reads TGTGCCAGCAGCAAGGGGGCTGGGGAGACCCAGTACTTC.

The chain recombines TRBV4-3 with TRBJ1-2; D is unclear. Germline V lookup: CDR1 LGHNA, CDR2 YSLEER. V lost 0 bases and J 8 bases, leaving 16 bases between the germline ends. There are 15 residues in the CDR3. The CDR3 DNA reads TGCGCCAGCAGCCAAGAGCGAGCGTCCTGGAGCGGCTACACCTTC. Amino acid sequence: CASSQERASWSGYTF.

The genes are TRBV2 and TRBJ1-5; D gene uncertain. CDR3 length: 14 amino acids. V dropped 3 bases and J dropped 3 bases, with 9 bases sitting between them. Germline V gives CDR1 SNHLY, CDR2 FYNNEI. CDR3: CASSDFSPNQPQHF. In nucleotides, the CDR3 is TGTGCCAGCAGTGATTTCAGCCCCAATCAGCCCCAGCATTTT.

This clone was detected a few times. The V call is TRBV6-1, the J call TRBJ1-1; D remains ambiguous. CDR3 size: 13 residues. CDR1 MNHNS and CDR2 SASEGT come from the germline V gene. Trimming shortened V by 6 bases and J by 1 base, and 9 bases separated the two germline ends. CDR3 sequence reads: CASSLTRNTEAFF. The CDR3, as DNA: TGTGCCAGCAGCCTCACAAGGAACACTGAAGCTTTCTTT.

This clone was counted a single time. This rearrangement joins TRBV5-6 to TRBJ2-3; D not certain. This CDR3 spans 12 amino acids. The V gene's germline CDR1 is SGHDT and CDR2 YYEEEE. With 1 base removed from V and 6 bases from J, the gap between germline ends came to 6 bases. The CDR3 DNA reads TGTGCCAGCAGCTTGCTACGGGATACGCAGTATTTT. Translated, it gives CASSLLRDTQYF.

In nucleotides, the CDR3 is TGTGCCAGCAGCCCGGGAGGACAGGGACAAGAGACCCAGTACTTC. It codes for CASSPGGQGQETQYF. V and J are TRBV4-2 and TRBJ2-5, with D maybe TRBD1 (8 bases). The CDR3 covers 15 residues. V lost 4 bases and J lost 2, with 14 bases in between. Per the germline V gene, CDR1 is LGHNA and CDR2 is YNFKEQ.

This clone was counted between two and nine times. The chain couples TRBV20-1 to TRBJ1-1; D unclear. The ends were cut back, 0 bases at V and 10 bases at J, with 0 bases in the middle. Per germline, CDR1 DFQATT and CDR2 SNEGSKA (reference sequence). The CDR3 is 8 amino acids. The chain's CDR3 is CSAREAFF. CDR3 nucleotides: TGCAGTGCTAGAGAAGCTTTCTTT.

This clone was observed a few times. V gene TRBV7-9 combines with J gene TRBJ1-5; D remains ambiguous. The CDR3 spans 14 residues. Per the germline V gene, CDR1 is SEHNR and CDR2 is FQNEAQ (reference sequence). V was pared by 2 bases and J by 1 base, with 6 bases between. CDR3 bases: TGTGCCAGCAGCTTATATGGCAGCAATCAGCCCCAGCATTTT. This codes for CASSLYGSNQPQHF.

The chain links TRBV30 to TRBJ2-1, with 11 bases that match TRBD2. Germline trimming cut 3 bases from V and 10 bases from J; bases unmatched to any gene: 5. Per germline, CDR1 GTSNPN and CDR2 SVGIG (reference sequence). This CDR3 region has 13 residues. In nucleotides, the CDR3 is TGTGCCTGGAGCCTCGGACTAGCGGGCGAGCAGTTCTTC. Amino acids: CAWSLGLAGEQFF.

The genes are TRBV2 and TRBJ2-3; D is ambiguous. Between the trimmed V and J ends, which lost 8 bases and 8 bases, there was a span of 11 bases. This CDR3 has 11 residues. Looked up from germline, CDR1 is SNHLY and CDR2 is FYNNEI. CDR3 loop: CASLTMGTQYF. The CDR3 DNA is TGTGCCAGCCTGACAATGGGTACGCAGTATTTT.

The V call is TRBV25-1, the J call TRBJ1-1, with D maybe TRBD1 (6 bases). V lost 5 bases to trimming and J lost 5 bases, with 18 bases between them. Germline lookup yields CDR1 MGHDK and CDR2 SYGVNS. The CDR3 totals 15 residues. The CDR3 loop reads CASSRPGPQGTEAFF. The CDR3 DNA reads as TGTGCCAGCAGTAGACCCGGACCTCAGGGGACTGAAGCTTTCTTT.

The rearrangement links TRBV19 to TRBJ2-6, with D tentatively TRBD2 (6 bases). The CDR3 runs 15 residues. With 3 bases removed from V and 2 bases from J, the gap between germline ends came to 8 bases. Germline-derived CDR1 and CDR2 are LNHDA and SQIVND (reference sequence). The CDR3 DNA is TGTGCCAGTAGTATTTGGGGGGCTGGGGCCAACGTCCTGACTTTC. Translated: CASSIWGAGANVLTF.

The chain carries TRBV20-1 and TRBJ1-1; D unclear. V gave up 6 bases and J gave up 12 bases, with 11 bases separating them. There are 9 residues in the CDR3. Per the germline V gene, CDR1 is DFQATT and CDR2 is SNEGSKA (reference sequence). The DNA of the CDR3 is TGCAGTGCCACCACCCTTACTTTCTTT. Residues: CSATTLTFF.

In DNA form, the CDR3 reads TGTGCCAGCAGCACAATAGGACACAACACCGGGGAGCTGTTTTTT. It specifies CASSTIGHNTGELFF. The rearrangement joins TRBV11-2 to TRBJ2-2; D is perhaps TRBD1 (5 bases). CDR1 is SGHAT and CDR2 is FQNNGV in the germline V gene. V shed 5 bases and J shed 2 bases, with 12 bases lying between them. This CDR3 has 15 amino acids.

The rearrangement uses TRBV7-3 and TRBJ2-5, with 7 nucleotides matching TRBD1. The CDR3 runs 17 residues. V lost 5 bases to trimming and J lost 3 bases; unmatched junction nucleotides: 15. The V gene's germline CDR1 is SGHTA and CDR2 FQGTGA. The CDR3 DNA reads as TGTGCCAGCAGCGGTCGGGACAGTTGGTCCCTGGAAGAGACCCAGTACTTC. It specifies CASSGRDSWSLEETQYF.

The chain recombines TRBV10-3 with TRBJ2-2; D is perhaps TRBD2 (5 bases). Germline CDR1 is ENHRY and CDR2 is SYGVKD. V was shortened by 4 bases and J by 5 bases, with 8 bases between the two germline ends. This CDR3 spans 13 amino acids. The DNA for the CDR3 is TGTGCCATCAGTGGAACGGGAACCGGGGAGCTGTTTTTT. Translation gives CAISGTGTGELFF.